These T cell receptor beta chains were read from a single sample in a study of T cells in Graves' hyperthyroidism and ophthalmopathy. TCRdb passed the multiplex PCR reads through MiXCR, listing each CDR3 protein once. Altogether around 660,000 distinct CDR3 sequences are present, about 45% being singletons, with the ten largest covering less than 8.5%. The sequencing input was peripheral blood or thyroid tissue (not recorded which). These TCRs come from an adult man with Graves' disease, either hyperthyroidism or ophthalmopathy (not recorded which). Both conserved end residues are part of each CDR3. The D gene is left open where the match is weak. Clone size is given for some rows only: seen once, a few or many times, or a class if the clone is expanded.

clone size	V gene	D gene	J gene	CDR3 length	CDR3 protein	CDR3 DNA
.	TRBV5-4	.	TRBJ2-7	15	CASSVAEGTVYEQYF	TGTGCCAGCAGCGTTGCAGAGGGGACCGTCTACGAGCAGTACTTC
.	TRBV5-4	TRBD2	TRBJ2-2	17	CASSLQTGLARTGELFF	TGTGCCAGCAGCCTGCAAACGGGACTAGCGAGGACCGGGGAGCTGTTTTTT
many	TRBV29-1	.	TRBJ1-2	11	CSVEGNYGYTF	TGCAGCGTTGAGGGCAACTATGGCTACACCTTC
many	TRBV15	.	TRBJ1-2	13	CATEDPGANGYTF	TGTGCCACCGAAGACCCGGGGGCCAATGGCTACACCTTC
.	TRBV9	.	TRBJ2-7	16	CASSPASGEVTYEQYF	TGTGCCAGCAGCCCCGCCTCAGGGGAGGTAACCTACGAGCAGTACTTC
.	TRBV2	TRBD2	TRBJ2-1	15	CASSSGLAGDNEQFF	TGTGCCAGCAGCTCCGGACTAGCGGGGGACAATGAGCAGTTCTTC
.	TRBV7-2	.	TRBJ1-6	13	CASSENRASPLHF	TGCGCCAGCAGCGAAAACAGGGCTTCACCCCTCCACTTT
.	TRBV29-1	TRBD1	TRBJ2-7	12	CSFRQGGYEQYF	TGCAGCTTTCGACAGGGTGGCTACGAGCAGTACTTC
few	TRBV9	.	TRBJ2-5	16	CASSVAGDIFQETQYF	TGTGCCAGCAGCGTAGCGGGTGATATCTTCCAAGAGACCCAGTACTTC
.	TRBV7-2	.	TRBJ1-5	14	CASSLDSLNQPQHF	TGTGCCAGCAGCCTTGACAGCCTCAATCAGCCCCAGCATTTT
.	TRBV7-8	.	TRBJ2-7	13	CASSVQGIYEQYF	TGTGCCAGCAGTGTGCAAGGAATTTACGAGCAGTACTTC
.	TRBV20-1	.	TRBJ2-7	13	CSARGVSTYEQYF	TGCAGTGCTCGGGGAGTTAGCACCTACGAGCAGTACTTC
.	TRBV7-1	TRBD1	TRBJ1-1	16	CASSAAPGGVDTEAFF	TGTGCCAGCAGCGCAGCTCCAGGGGGCGTAGATACTGAAGCTTTCTTT
.	TRBV7-9	TRBD1	TRBJ1-5	17	CASSWDRGRGGNQPQHF	TGTGCCAGCAGTTGGGACAGGGGGCGCGGTGGCAATCAGCCCCAGCATTTT
.	TRBV7-9	TRBD1	TRBJ1-3	15	CASSTYTGGRNTIYF	TGTGCCAGCAGCACCTATACAGGGGGCAGAAACACCATATATTTT
many	TRBV20-1	.	TRBJ2-7	14	CSAGPGRGSFKQYF	TGCAGTGCTGGCCCGGGACGTGGTTCATTCAAGCAGTACTTC
.	TRBV6-1	TRBD2	TRBJ2-7	13	CASRNSGTNEQYF	TGTGCCAGCAGGAACTCCGGGACTAACGAGCAGTACTTC
many	TRBV20-1	TRBD1	TRBJ1-5	14	CSAYLGGGNQPQHF	TGCAGTGCCTACCTAGGGGGCGGAAATCAGCCCCAGCATTTT
.	TRBV11-2	.	TRBJ1-6	15	CASSPAGAGISPLHF	TGTGCCAGCAGCCCAGCCGGGGCAGGGATTTCACCCCTCCACTTT
many	TRBV9	.	TRBJ1-5	15	CASGAGTSPHQPQHF	TGTGCCAGCGGCGCAGGGACGTCGCCTCATCAGCCCCAGCATTTT
.	TRBV2	.	TRBJ1-6	15	CASRRDAGSNSPLHF	TGTGCCAGCAGGCGCGACGCAGGGAGCAATTCACCCCTCCACTTT
few	TRBV29-1	.	TRBJ1-2	16	CSVESTGGDPNYGYTF	TGCAGCGTTGAGTCTACGGGAGGGGATCCTAACTATGGCTACACCTTC
.	TRBV7-9	TRBD1	TRBJ1-1	13	CASSIWDSTEAFF	TGTGCCAGTAGTATATGGGACAGCACTGAAGCTTTCTTT
.	TRBV7-9	.	TRBJ2-5	15	CASSLLGLNQETQYF	TGTGCCAGCAGCCTCCTCGGCCTAAACCAAGAGACCCAGTACTTC
.	TRBV25-1	.	TRBJ2-7	14	CASSEWAGAGEQYF	TGTGCCAGCAGTGAATGGGCAGGGGCGGGCGAGCAGTACTTC
many	TRBV20-1	TRBD1	TRBJ1-2	13	CSATRQGAGGYTF	TGCAGTGCCACCCGACAGGGGGCGGGTGGCTACACCTTC
.	TRBV10-3	TRBD2	TRBJ2-7	15	CAIASGTSGYYEQYF	TGTGCCATCGCTTCCGGGACTAGCGGATACTACGAGCAGTACTTC
few	TRBV20-1	.	TRBJ2-7	15	CSARDQADSPYEQYF	TGCAGTGCTAGAGACCAGGCGGACTCTCCCTACGAGCAGTACTTC
.	TRBV7-8	.	TRBJ2-7	15	CASSLGGRGSYERYF	TGTGCCAGCAGCTTGGGGGGCAGGGGCTCCTACGAGCGGTACTTC
many	TRBV5-1	.	TRBJ2-7	13	CASSLGKAYEQYF	TGCGCCAGCAGCTTGGGGAAAGCCTACGAGCAGTACTTC
.	TRBV6-1	.	TRBJ1-2	13	CASSEAGFGGYTF	TGTGCCAGCAGTGAAGCCGGGTTTGGTGGCTACACCTTC
many	TRBV29-1	.	TRBJ1-1	13	CSVEGLMGTEAFF	TGCAGCGTTGAAGGGCTTATGGGAACTGAAGCTTTCTTT
.	TRBV5-1	.	TRBJ1-1	14	CASRLEQGFTEAFF	TGCGCCAGCAGGCTTGAACAAGGATTTACTGAAGCTTTCTTT